This TCR beta chain was obtained from a study of vaccination effects on CD4 cells after COVID-19. Study-wide background: Participants were vaccinated with two doses of either the BNT162b2 or mRNA-1273 vaccine.

The study, taken as a whole, reports: At late timepoints after vaccination, vaccine- and infection-induced clones shrank markedly.

Within the ViraFEST assay, antigen-specific CD4+ T cells underwent expansion with viral peptide pools prior to sequencing. Between days 9 and 11 of culture, CD4+ T cells were separated out. Infection dated between March and December 2020, before the Alpha, Beta and Delta variants reached the United States. The authors replaced half the medium with IL-2 medium on days 3 and 7. The CDR3 consists of 14 residues. CDR1 and CDR2 (germline): SGHRS, YFSETQ. Between the trimmed V and J ends, which lost 3 bases and 6 bases, there was a span of 10 bases. For this clone: Its specificity is unknown.

Here immunoSEQ multiplex PCR was the method, and the copy in TCRdb shows in-frame clones only, minus some. The data contain more than 20,000 clones, approximately 62% of them singletons. The TCR sequence derives from a human donor who had a prior SARS-CoV-2 infection. The chain employs TRBV5-1 and TRBJ1-6; D perhaps matches TRBD1 (5 bases). The input for sequencing was CD4+ T cells from PBMCs cultured with SARS-CoV-2 spike peptides, taken before COVID-19 vaccination. DNA of the CDR3: TGCGCCAGCAGCTCGGGACGGACTAATTCACCCCTCCACTTT. It translates to CASSSGRTNSPLHF.